This T cell receptor beta chain was sequenced for a study of T cell repertoires in cytomegalovirus infection. Study-level information: Both CMV infection and a matching HLA type were indicated by public TCR beta signatures.

TCRdb reanalysed the reads using MiXCR and keeps one entry per CDR3 protein. The sample consists of hundreds of thousands of distinct CDR3 sequences, 9.6% of them appearing once. This clonotype has at least ten counts. This CDR3 has 15 amino acids. Germline lookup yields CDR1 SGHTA and CDR2 FQGNSA. V lost 0 bases to trimming and J lost 5 bases, with 13 bases between them. The sequence derives from a human donor in good health (CMV status not recorded). Some clones in this sample may be carry-over from other donors' samples. V and J are TRBV7-2 and TRBJ1-2; perhaps TRBD1 as D (5 bases). Sequenced sample: PBMCs. CDR3 amino acids: CASSLALTAHYGYTF. The CDR3 nucleotides read TGTGCCAGCAGCTTAGCGTTGACAGCTCATTATGGCTACACCTTC.